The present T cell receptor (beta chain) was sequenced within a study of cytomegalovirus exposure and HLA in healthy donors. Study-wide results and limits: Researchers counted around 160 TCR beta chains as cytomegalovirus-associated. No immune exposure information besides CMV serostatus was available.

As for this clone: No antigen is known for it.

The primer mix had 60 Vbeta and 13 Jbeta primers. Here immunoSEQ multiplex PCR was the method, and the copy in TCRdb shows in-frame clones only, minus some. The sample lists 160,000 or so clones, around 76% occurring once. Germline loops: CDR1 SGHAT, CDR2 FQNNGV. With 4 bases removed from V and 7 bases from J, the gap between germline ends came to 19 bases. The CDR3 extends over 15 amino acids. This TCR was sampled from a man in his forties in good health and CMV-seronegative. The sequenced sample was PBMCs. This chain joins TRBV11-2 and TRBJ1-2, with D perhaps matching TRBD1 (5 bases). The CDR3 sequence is CASSSAGRGSAGYTF. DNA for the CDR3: TGTGCCAGCAGCTCGGCTGGACGGGGGAGTGCTGGCTACACCTTC.